A single sample is the source of the 4 T cell receptor beta chains below, sequenced in a study of blood T cell repertoires in COVID-19. Libraries were prepared by immunoSEQ multiplex PCR; TCRdb keeps only in-frame clonotypes and omits some of them. The table has roughly 380,000 clones, 70% to 90% seen once. Specimen: PBMCs or T cells enriched from blood (not recorded which). These receptors originate from a man aged 30 to 39 who had recovered from COVID-19.

This sequence joins TRBV4-1 and TRBJ2-7, with a possible D match to TRBD1 (5 bases). Looked up from germline, CDR1 is MGHRA and CDR2 is YSYEKL. The CDR3 contains 16 residues. V was pared by 0 bases and J by 3 bases, with 15 bases between. CDR3 in amino acids: CASSQDLVKGRYEQYF. Written as DNA, the CDR3 is TGCGCCAGCAGCCAAGATCTGGTGAAGGGGCGCTACGAGCAGTACTTC.

The chain recombines TRBV7-3 with TRBJ1-5; 8 bases align to TRBD1. V lost 5 bases, J lost 6 bases, and 3 bases stayed unmatched. The CDR3 runs 13 residues. Germline V CDR1 and CDR2: SGHTA, FQGTGA. CDR3 residues: CASSLQGGQPQHF. The CDR3, as DNA: TGTGCCAGCAGCCTACAGGGGGGTCAGCCCCAGCATTTT.

The table lists this clone with a few counts. The gene calls are TRBV9 and TRBJ1-1, with D possibly being TRBD1 (6 bases). Germline V gene lookup returns CDR1 SGDLS and CDR2 YYNGEE. The V end lost 2 bases, the J end lost 5 bases, and 10 bases lay between the germline ends. The CDR3 totals 13 residues. The CDR3 nucleotides are TGTGCCAGCAGCGTCACAGGGAAAACTGAAGCTTTCTTT. Translating gives CASSVTGKTEAFF.

The rearrangement joins TRBV27 to TRBJ2-7, with TRBD2 matching over 7 bases. CDR3 length: 13 residues. Unmatched junction bases numbered 2, after V lost 5 bases and J lost 1 base. CDR1 and CDR2 (germline): MNHEY, SMNVEV (reference sequence). The CDR3, as DNA: TGTGCCAGCAGTGGGGGGGGTTCCTACGAGCAGTACTTC. It yields the protein CASSGGGSYEQYF.